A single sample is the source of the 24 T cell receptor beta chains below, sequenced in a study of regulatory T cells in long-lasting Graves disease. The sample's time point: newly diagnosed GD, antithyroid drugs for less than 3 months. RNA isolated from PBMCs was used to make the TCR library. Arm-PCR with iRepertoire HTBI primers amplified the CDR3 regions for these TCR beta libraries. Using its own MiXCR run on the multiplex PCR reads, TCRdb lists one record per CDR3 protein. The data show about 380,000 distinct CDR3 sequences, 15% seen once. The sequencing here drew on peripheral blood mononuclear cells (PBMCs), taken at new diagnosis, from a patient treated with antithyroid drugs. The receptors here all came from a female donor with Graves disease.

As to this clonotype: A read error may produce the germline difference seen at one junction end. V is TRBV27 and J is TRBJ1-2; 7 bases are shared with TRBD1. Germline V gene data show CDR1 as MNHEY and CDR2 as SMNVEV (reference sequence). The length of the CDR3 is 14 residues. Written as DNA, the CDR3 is TGTGCCAGCAGTTCCCCGACAGGGAACTATGGCTACGCCTTC. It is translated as CASSSPTGNYGYAF.

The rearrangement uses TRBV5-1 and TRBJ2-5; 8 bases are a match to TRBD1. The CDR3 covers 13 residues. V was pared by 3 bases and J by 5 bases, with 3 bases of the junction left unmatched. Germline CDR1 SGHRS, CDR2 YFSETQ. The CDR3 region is CASSSTGVETQYF. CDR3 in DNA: TGCGCCAGCAGCTCGACAGGGGTCGAGACCCAGTACTTC.

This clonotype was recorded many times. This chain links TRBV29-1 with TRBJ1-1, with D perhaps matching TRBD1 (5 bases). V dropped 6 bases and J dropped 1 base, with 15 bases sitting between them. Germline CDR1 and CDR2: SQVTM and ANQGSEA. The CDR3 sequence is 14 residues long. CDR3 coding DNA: TGCAGCGTGGCGGGGGTCGGGGGGAACACTGAAGCTTTCTTT. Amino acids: CSVAGVGGNTEAFF.

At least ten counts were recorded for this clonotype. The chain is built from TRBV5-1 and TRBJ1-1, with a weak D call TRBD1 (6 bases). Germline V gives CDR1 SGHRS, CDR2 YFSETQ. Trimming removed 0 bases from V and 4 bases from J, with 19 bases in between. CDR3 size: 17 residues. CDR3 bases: TGCGCCAGCAGCTTGGGCTCCCAGGGGATGATAAGCACTGAAGCTTTCTTT. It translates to CASSLGSQGMISTEAFF.

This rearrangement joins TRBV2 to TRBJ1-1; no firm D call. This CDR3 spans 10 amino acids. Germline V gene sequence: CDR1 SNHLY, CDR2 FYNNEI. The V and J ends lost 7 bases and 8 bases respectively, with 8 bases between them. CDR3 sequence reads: CASNRQEAFF. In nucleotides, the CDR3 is TGTGCCAGCAATAGACAAGAAGCTTTCTTT.

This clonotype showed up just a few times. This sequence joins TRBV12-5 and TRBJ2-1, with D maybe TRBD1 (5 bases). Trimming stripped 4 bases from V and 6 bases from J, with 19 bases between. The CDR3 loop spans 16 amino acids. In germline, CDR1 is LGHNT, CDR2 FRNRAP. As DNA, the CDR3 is TGTGCTAGTGGTTCTCTTGGCAGGGTTAATCCCAATGAGCAGTTCTTC. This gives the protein CASGSLGRVNPNEQFF.

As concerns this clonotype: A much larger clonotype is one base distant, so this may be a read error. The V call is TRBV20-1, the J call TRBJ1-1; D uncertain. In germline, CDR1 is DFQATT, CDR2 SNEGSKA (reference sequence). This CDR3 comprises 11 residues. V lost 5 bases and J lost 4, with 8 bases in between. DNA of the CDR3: TGCAGTGCTGGATGGACCACTGAAGCTTTCTTT. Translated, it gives CSAGWTTEAFF.

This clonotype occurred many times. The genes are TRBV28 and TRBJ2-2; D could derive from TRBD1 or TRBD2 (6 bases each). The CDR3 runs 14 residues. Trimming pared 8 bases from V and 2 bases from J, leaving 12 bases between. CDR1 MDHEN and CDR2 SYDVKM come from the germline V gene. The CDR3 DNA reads TGTGCCAGCCTCGGAGGGGGAAACACCGGGGAGCTGTTTTTT. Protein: CASLGGGNTGELFF.

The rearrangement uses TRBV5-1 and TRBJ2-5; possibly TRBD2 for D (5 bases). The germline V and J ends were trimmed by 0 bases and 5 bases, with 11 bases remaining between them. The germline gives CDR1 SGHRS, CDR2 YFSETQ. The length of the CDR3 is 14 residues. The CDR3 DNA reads TGCGCCAGCAGCTTGGCCCAAGAGGGCGAGACCCAGTACTTC. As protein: CASSLAQEGETQYF.

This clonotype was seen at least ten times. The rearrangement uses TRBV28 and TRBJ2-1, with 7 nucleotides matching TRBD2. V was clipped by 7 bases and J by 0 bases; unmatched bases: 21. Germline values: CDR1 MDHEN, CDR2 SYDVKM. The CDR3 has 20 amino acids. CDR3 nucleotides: TGTGCCAGCACCTCATTTCGACTAGCACTTATCCCCTCCTCCTACAATGAGCAGTTCTTC. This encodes CASTSFRLALIPSSYNEQFF.

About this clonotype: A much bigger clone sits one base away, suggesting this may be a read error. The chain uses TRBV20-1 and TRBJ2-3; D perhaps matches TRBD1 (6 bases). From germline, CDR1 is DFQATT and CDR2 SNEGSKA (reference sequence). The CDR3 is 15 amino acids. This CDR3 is CSARVGGSTRDTRYF. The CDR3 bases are TGCAGTGCTAGAGTAGGGGGATCAACGAGGGATACGCGGTATTTT.

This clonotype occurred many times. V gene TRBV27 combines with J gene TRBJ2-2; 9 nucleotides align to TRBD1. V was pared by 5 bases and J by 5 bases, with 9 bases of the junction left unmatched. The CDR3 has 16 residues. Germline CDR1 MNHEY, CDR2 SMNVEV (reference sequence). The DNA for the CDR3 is TGTGCCAGCAGTCTCACAGGGGGCTTGGGGACCGGGGAGCTGTTTTTT. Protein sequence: CASSLTGGLGTGELFF.

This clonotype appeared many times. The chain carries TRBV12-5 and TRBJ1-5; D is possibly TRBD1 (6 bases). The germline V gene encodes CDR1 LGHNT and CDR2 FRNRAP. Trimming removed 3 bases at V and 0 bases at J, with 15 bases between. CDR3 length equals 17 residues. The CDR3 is CASGFTYRVGSNQPQHF. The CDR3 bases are TGTGCTAGTGGTTTCACCTACAGGGTAGGTAGCAATCAGCCCCAGCATTTT.

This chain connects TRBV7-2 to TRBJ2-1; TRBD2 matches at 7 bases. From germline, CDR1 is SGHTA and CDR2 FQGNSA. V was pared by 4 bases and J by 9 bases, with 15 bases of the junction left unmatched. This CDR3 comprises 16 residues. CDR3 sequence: CASSSPGKSGTIEQFF. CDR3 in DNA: TGTGCCAGCAGCTCCCCGGGAAAGAGCGGGACCATTGAGCAGTTCTTC.

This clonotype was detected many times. CDR3 protein: CASSLYSLTTGLETQYF. The CDR3 nucleotides read TGTGCCAGCAGTTTATACTCACTTACGACAGGGTTGGAGACCCAGTACTTC. The chain has TRBV28 and TRBJ2-5; 7 bases are a match to TRBD1. CDR1 is MDHEN and CDR2 is SYDVKM in the germline V gene. The CDR3 length is 17 residues. V was clipped by 1 base and J by 5 bases; unmatched bases: 13.

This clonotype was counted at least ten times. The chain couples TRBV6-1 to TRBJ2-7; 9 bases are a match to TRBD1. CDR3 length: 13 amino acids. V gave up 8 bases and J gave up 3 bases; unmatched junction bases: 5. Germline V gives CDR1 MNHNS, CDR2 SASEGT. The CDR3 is CASVGQGRYEQYF. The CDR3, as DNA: TGTGCCAGCGTCGGACAGGGGCGCTACGAGCAGTACTTC.

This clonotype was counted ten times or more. The CDR3 is CASKEAAGPQHF. The DNA for the CDR3 is TGTGCCAGCAAAGAGGCCGCGGGGCCCCAGCATTTT. The gene calls are TRBV28 and TRBJ1-5; D gene unclear. This CDR3 contains 12 residues. Germline CDR1 reads MDHEN; CDR2 reads SYDVKM. With 7 bases removed from V and 9 bases from J, the gap between germline ends came to 13 bases.

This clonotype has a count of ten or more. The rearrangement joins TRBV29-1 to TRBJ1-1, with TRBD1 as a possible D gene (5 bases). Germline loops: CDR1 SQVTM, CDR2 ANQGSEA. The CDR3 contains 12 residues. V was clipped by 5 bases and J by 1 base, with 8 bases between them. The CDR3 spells CSVRQRNTEAFF. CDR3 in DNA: TGCAGCGTTCGACAGCGGAACACTGAAGCTTTCTTT.

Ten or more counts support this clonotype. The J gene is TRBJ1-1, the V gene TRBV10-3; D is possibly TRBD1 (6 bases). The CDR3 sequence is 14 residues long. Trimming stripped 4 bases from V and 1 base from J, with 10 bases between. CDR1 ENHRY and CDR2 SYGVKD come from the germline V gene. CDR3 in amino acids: CAISVGGPNTEAFF. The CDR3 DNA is TGTGCCATCAGTGTGGGGGGGCCGAACACTGAAGCTTTCTTT.

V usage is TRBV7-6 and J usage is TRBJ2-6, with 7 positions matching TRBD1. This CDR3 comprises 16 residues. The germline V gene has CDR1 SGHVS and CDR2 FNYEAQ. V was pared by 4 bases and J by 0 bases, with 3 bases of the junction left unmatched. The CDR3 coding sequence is TGTGCCAGCAGCTCGGGACAGCTCTCTGGGGCCAACGTCCTGACTTTC. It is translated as CASSSGQLSGANVLTF.

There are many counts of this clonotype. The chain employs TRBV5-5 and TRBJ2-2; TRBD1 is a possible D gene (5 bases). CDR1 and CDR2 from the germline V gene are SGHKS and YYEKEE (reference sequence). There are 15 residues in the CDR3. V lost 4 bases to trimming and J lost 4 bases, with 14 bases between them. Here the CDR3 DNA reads TGTGCCAGCAGCGGGAAACAGGATCTCACCGGGGAGCTGTTTTTT. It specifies CASSGKQDLTGELFF.

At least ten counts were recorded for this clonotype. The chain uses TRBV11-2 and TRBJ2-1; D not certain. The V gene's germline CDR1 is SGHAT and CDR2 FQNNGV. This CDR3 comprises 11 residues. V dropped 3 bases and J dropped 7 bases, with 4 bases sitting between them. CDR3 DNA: TGTGCCAGCAGCTTGGGGAATGAGCAGTTCTTC. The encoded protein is CASSLGNEQFF.

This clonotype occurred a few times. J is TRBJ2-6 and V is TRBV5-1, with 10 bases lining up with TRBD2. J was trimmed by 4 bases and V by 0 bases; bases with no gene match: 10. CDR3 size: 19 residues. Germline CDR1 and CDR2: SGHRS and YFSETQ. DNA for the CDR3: TGCGCCAGCAGCTTGGGTAGCGGGGGGCCCCGTCCGGGGGCCAACGTCCTGACTTTC. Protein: CASSLGSGGPRPGANVLTF.

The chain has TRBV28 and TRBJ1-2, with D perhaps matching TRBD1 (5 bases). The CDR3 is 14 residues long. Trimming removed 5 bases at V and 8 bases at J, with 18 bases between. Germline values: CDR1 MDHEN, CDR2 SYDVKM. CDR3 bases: TGTGCCAGCAGTCCCCGGGGAGGGGTTAAGGGCTACACCTTC. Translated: CASSPRGGVKGYTF.